This T cell receptor (beta chain) was captured in a study of shared clonotypes between healthy human individuals. Findings and caveats of the study: Sharing across four donors was highest in naive CD4 (around 5%) and lowest in memory CD8 (approximately 0.4%).

The naive CD8 fraction comprised CD45RO-negative cells positively selected for CCR7 and excluded terminally differentiated effector memory CD45RA+ cells. The V gene's germline CDR1 is SGDLS and CDR2 YYNGEE. The CDR3 is made up of 15 amino acids. The trim removed 0 bases at V and 2 bases at J, leaving 1 base unmatched. On this clone itself: The target antigen is unknown. Other DNA sequences within the sample encode an identical CDR3.

Deep level was the assay's run setting. The authors distributed each subset's genomic DNA evenly over several immunoSEQ plates. When replicate PCRs were run on sorted subsets, they used around 200 ng DNA, about 30,000 T cell genomes. TCRdb keeps only in-frame clones here, not all; method: immunoSEQ multiplex PCR. The sample records some 2,100,000 clones, 85% to 95% being singletons. This TCR came from a man aged 18 to 29 in good health. Some clones in this sample may be carry-over from other donors' samples. Sequenced input: naive CD8+ T cells from PBMCs. The chain employs TRBV9 and TRBJ2-2; 7 bases align to TRBD1. The CDR3 DNA sequence: TGTGCCAGCAGCGTAGGACAGGGCAACACCGGGGAGCTGTTTTTT. It translates to CASSVGQGNTGELFF.